What follows is one TCR beta chain and its context. Its antigen is not identified. Amplification used 60 Vbeta primers and 13 Jbeta primers. The protocol was immunoSEQ multiplex PCR, while the TCRdb copy is restricted to in-frame clones and leaves out a portion. The table lists approximately 200,000 clones, about 80% of them singletons. The sample comes from a study of cytomegalovirus exposure and HLA in healthy donors. Regarding the study as a whole: Reportedly, HLA-A and HLA-B alleles of most subjects were accurately predicted from TCR beta. In vitro data verified a few CMV-associated chains as specific for CMV antigens.

The source material was PBMCs. The sequence derives from a man in his thirties or forties in good health and CMV-seronegative.

The DNA for the CDR3 is TGTGCCAGCAATAAATCACCGGGACAGGGGCCGGGTGGCTACACCTTC. It yields the protein CASNKSPGQGPGGYTF. The chain uses TRBV9 and TRBJ1-2; TRBD1 agrees at 10 bases. The CDR3 consists of 16 residues. Looked up from germline, CDR1 is SGDLS and CDR2 is YYNGEE. Germline trimming cut 6 bases from V and 7 bases from J; bases unmatched to any gene: 15.